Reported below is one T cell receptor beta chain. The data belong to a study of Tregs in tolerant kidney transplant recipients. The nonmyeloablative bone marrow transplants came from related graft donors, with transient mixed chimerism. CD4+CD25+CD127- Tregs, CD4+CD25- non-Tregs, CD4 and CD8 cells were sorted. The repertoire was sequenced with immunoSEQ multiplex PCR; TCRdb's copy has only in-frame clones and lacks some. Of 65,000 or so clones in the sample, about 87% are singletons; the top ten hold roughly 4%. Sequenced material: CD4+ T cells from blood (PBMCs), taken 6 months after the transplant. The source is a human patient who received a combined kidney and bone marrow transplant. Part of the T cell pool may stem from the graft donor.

The CDR3 reads CASSYGLAGVSYEQYF. Written as DNA, the CDR3 is TGTGCCAGCAGCTACGGACTAGCGGGGGTATCCTACGAGCAGTACTTC. The rearrangement uses TRBV7-2 and TRBJ2-7; 13 bases map to TRBD2. This CDR3 spans 16 amino acids. V lost 4 bases to trimming and J lost 1 base; unmatched junction nucleotides: 4. The germline V gene has CDR1 SGHTA and CDR2 FQGNSA.